This entry features one T cell receptor beta chain sequence. Produced via immunoSEQ multiplex PCR; TCRdb's table is partial and in-frame only. The sample lists about 79,000 clones; approximately 94% were seen once. This record comes from a study of control samples from healthy donors and cancer patients. Material for sequencing was PBMCs. The receptor was derived from a woman in her thirties or forties with lung cancer.

CDR3 sequence: CASGRLYNEQFF. CDR3 bases: TGTGCCAGCGGGAGACTGTACAATGAGCAGTTCTTC. The rearrangement joins TRBV27 to TRBJ2-1; TRBD2 might be the D (5 bases). Per the germline V gene, CDR1 is MNHEY and CDR2 is SMNVEV (reference sequence). This CDR3 is 12 amino acids long. The V end was cut by 8 bases, the J end by 4 bases, with 9 bases between.